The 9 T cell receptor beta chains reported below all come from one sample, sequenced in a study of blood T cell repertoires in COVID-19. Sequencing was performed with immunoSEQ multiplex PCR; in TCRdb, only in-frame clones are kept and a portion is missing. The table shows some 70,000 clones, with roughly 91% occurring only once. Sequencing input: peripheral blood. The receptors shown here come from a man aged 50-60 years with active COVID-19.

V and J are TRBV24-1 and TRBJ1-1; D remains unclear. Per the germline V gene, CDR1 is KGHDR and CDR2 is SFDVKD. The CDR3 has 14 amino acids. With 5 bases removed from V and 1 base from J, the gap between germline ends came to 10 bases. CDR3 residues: CATSGGVGNTEAFF. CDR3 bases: TGTGCCACCAGTGGCGGGGTGGGGAACACTGAAGCTTTCTTT.

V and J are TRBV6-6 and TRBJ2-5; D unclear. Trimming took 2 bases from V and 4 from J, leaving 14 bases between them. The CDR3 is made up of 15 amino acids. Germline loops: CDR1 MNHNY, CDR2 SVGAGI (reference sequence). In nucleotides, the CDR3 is TGTGCCAGCAGTTACCCCACGGGTAGCTTAGAGACCCAGTACTTC. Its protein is CASSYPTGSLETQYF.

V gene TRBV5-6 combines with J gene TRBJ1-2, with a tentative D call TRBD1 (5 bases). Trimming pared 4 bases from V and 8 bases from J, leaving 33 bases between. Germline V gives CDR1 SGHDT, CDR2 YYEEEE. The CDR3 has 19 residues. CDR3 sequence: CASSRETGSGPLIGSGYTF. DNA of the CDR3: TGTGCCAGCAGCCGAGAAACAGGATCCGGCCCTCTAATCGGATCGGGCTACACCTTC.

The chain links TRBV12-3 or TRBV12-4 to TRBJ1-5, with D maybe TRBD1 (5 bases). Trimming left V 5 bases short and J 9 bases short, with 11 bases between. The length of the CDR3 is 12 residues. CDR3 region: CASSGGGRPQHF. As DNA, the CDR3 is TGTGCCAGCAGTGGGGGGGGGAGGCCCCAGCATTTT.

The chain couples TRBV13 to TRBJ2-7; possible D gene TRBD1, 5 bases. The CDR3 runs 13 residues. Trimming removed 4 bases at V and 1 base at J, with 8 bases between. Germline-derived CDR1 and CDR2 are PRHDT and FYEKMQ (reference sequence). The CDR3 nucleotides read TGTGCCAGCAGCTCCAGACAGTCCTACGAGCAGTACTTC. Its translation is CASSSRQSYEQYF.

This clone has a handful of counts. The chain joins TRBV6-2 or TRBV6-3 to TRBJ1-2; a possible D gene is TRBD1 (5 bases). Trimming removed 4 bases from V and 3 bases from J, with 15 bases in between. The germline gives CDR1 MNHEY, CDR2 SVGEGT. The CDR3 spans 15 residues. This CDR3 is CASSSRPTGDYGYTF. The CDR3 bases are TGTGCCAGCAGTTCTCGACCCACGGGGGACTATGGCTACACCTTC.

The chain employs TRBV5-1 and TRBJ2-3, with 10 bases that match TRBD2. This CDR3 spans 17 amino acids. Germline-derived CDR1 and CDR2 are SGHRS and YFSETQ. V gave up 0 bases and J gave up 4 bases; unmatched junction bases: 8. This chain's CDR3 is CASSLALAGALADTQYF. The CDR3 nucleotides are TGCGCCAGCAGCTTGGCCCTAGCGGGAGCGCTCGCAGATACGCAGTATTTT.

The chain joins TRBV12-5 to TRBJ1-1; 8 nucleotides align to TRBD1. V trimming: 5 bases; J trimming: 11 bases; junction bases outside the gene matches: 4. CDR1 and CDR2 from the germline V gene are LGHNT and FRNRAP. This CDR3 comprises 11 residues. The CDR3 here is CASGLDRAAFF. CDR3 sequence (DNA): TGTGCTAGTGGTCTGGACAGGGCGGCTTTCTTT.

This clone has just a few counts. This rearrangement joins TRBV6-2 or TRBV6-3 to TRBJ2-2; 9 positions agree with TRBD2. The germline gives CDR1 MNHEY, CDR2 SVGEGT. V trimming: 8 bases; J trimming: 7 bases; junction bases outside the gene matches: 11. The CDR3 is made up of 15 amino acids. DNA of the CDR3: TGTGCCAGCGGCCGAGCGAGCGGGGGGTACGGGGAGCTGTTTTTT. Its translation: CASGRASGGYGELFF.